Sequencing of this T cell receptor beta chain was carried out in a study of blood T cell repertoires in COVID-19. Whole-study context: Acute-phase and convalescent COVID-19 samples originated in the United States, Italy and Spain. T cells, B-cell-depleted T cells, or PBMCs provided the cDNA or gDNA that served as material.

Source study methods: Amplification of reference gene primers provided the estimated nucleated cell counts. This table comes from immunoSEQ multiplex PCR, and its TCRdb copy is limited to in-frame clones, with some not included. V and J calls and clone size are given by that table; D and trimming were obtained from the DNA. Among about 49,000 clones listed, 75% to 85% were seen once. This clone was detected only a few times. Germline CDR1 is LNHDA and CDR2 is SQIVND (reference sequence). V gave up 5 bases and J gave up 3 bases, with 23 bases separating them. The CDR3 contains 17 residues. The sequence was obtained from a woman aged 55-69 years with acute or convalescent COVID-19. What was sequenced was peripheral blood. The V call is TRBV19, the J call TRBJ2-7; D perhaps matches TRBD1 (6 bases). CDR3 loop: CASSPRARGGKVYEQYF. CDR3 DNA sequence: TGTGCCAGTAGTCCCAGGGCCAGGGGCGGAAAGGTCTACGAGCAGTACTTC.